The rows below give T cell receptor beta chains drawn from one sample of a study of cytotoxic CD8 clonotypes in ibrutinib-treated CLL. TCRdb's copy holds only in-frame clones and misses some; the assay was immunoSEQ multiplex PCR. The sample consists of 25,000 to 30,000 clones, around 85% of them appearing once. Sequenced here: PBMCs, sampled after 24 months of ibrutinib treatment. The source is a human donor with chronic lymphocytic leukemia. The CDR3 runs from the conserved cysteine through the conserved F or W. Fields, in order: CDR3 DNA, CDR3 protein, J gene, V gene, clone size, D gene. D genes are given only for firm matches. Rows give clone size only sometimes, using once, few, many, or a class for an expanded clone.

CDR3 DNA: TGTGCCAGCAGCTTTTTCGTGAACACTGAAGCTTTCTTT
CDR3 protein: CASSFFVNTEAFF
J gene: TRBJ1-1
V gene: TRBV7-8
clone size: -
D gene: -

CDR3 DNA: TGTGCCTGGAGAACTGGGGCAGGATACAATGAGCAGTTCTTC
CDR3 protein: CAWRTGAGYNEQFF
J gene: TRBJ2-1
V gene: TRBV30
clone size: few
D gene: -

CDR3 DNA: TGTGCCAGCAGCTCGGGCCCGTTCTACGAGCAGTACTTC
CDR3 protein: CASSSGPFYEQYF
J gene: TRBJ2-7
V gene: TRBV5-6
clone size: -
D gene: -

CDR3 DNA: TGTGCTAGCAGCTCACCCCCGGGCGTCGGTACCTACGAGCAGTACTTC
CDR3 protein: CASSSPPGVGTYEQYF
J gene: TRBJ2-7
V gene: TRBV7-7
clone size: -
D gene: -

CDR3 DNA: TGTGCCAGCAGCGAACAGGGGTTGGATGAGCAGTTCTTC
CDR3 protein: CASSEQGLDEQFF
J gene: TRBJ2-1
V gene: TRBV9
clone size: -
D gene: TRBD1

CDR3 DNA: TGCGCCAGCAGCTCCTTCCTTCGGACAAGCTTTCCCTACGAGCAGTACTTC
CDR3 protein: CASSSFLRTSFPYEQYF
J gene: TRBJ2-7
V gene: TRBV5-1
clone size: -
D gene: -

CDR3 DNA: TGTGCCATCAGTGAGTCCTCAGGGGGCTGGGCCAAAAACATTCAGTACTTC
CDR3 protein: CAISESSGGWAKNIQYF
J gene: TRBJ2-4
V gene: TRBV10-3
clone size: -
D gene: TRBD1

CDR3 DNA: TGTGCCATCAGTGAGGGGACAGGGGGTTCCTACGAGCAGTACTTC
CDR3 protein: CAISEGTGGSYEQYF
J gene: TRBJ2-7
V gene: TRBV10-3
clone size: -
D gene: TRBD1

CDR3 DNA: TGTGCCAGCAGCTTAGATCTGGACGGCTATGGCTACACCTTC
CDR3 protein: CASSLDLDGYGYTF
J gene: TRBJ1-2
V gene: TRBV7-3
clone size: -
D gene: -

CDR3 DNA: TGTGCCAGCAGCAACGGACAGGGGGACACTGAAGCTTTCTTT
CDR3 protein: CASSNGQGDTEAFF
J gene: TRBJ1-1
V gene: TRBV7-3
clone size: -
D gene: TRBD1

CDR3 DNA: TGTGCCAGCAGCCCGGGACAGGGGGGCAATCAGCCCCAGCATTTT
CDR3 protein: CASSPGQGGNQPQHF
J gene: TRBJ1-5
V gene: TRBV2
clone size: -
D gene: TRBD1

CDR3 DNA: TGTGCCATCAGTCCGGGACAGGGGGCTTCCAATCAGCCCCAGCATTTT
CDR3 protein: CAISPGQGASNQPQHF
J gene: TRBJ1-5
V gene: TRBV10-3
clone size: -
D gene: TRBD1

CDR3 DNA: TGTGCTAGTGGTTTGGTAAATGCGGCAGGGGATGAGCAGTTCTTC
CDR3 protein: CASGLVNAAGDEQFF
J gene: TRBJ2-1
V gene: TRBV12-5
clone size: -
D gene: -